This passage covers 27 T cell receptor beta chains from one sample sequenced in a study of shared clonotypes between healthy human individuals. Here immunoSEQ multiplex PCR was the method, and the copy in TCRdb shows in-frame clones only, minus some. The table includes just over 2,000,000 clones, approximately 95% detected once. The naive CD8 subset, CD45RO-negative cells positively selected for CCR7, excluded terminally differentiated effector memory CD45RA+ cells. Sequences were obtained from naive CD8+ T cells sorted from blood. Source of these receptors: a man between 18 and 29 years old in good health.

The chain is built from TRBV7-8 and TRBJ2-7, with TRBD1 identical over 11 bases. The germline V gene has CDR1 SGHVS and CDR2 FQNEAQ. The CDR3 covers 15 residues. Trimming at V came to 2 bases and at J to 5 bases, leaving 5 bases not matched to a gene. CDR3 sequence: CASSLNGDRGDEQYF. CDR3 nucleotide sequence: TGTGCCAGCAGCTTAAACGGGGACAGGGGGGACGAGCAGTACTTC.

Details on this clone: The sample holds other DNA sequences that translate to the same CDR3. V and J are TRBV4-1 and TRBJ2-2; TRBD1 might be the D (5 bases). V was trimmed by 0 bases and J by 4 bases, leaving 9 bases between them. The CDR3 is 15 amino acids. Germline V gene lookup returns CDR1 MGHRA and CDR2 YSYEKL. CDR3 loop: CASSQEGVFTGELFF. CDR3 DNA: TGCGCCAGCAGCCAAGAAGGGGTTTTCACCGGGGAGCTGTTTTTT.

V and J are TRBV9 and TRBJ2-3, with TRBD2 matching 12 bases. CDR3 length: 17 amino acids. With V trimmed by 4 bases and J by 2 bases, 8 bases remained unmatched. The germline CDR1 and CDR2 sequences are SGDLS and YYNGEE. CDR3 sequence reads: CASSTRRTSGDTDTQYF. CDR3 sequence (DNA): TGTGCCAGCAGCACCCGTCGGACTAGCGGGGACACAGATACGCAGTATTTT.

This chain links TRBV6-6 with TRBJ1-5; possible D gene TRBD1, 5 bases. Trimming left V 7 bases short and J 8 bases short, with 18 bases between. CDR1 is MNHNY and CDR2 is SVGAGI in the germline V gene (reference sequence). The CDR3 length is 14 residues. The CDR3 DNA is TGTGCCAGCACGTCTATGGGGACCCTTGAGCCCCAGCATTTT. It codes for CASTSMGTLEPQHF.

Worth noting for this clone: The identical CDR3 is also encoded by other nucleotide sequences in the sample. V gene TRBV4-1 combines with J gene TRBJ2-1, with 12 bases aligning to TRBD2. The CDR3 loop spans 15 amino acids. Germline V gene lookup returns CDR1 MGHRA and CDR2 YSYEKL. Trimming at V came to 2 bases and at J to 6 bases, leaving 2 bases not matched to a gene. The CDR3 loop reads CASSQLAGGPNEQFF. CDR3 coding DNA: TGCGCCAGCAGCCAACTAGCGGGAGGGCCCAATGAGCAGTTCTTC.

V is TRBV7-9 and J is TRBJ2-1; 13 nucleotides line up with TRBD2. Germline loops: CDR1 SEHNR, CDR2 FQNEAQ (reference sequence). J was trimmed by 9 bases and V by 10 bases; bases with no gene match: 15. The CDR3 spans 16 residues. This chain's CDR3 is CATGQSTSGRGGEQFF. CDR3 coding DNA: TGTGCCACCGGACAGAGCACTAGCGGGAGGGGCGGTGAGCAGTTCTTC.

This chain links TRBV28 with TRBJ2-3; D is ambiguous. The CDR3 totals 16 residues. Trimming took 1 base from V and 0 from J, leaving 11 bases between them. Looked up from germline, CDR1 is MDHEN and CDR2 is SYDVKM. In DNA form, the CDR3 reads TGTGCCAGCAGTTTATCTAGGTTTACCAGCACAGATACGCAGTATTTT. Translated, it gives CASSLSRFTSTDTQYF.

Remarks on this clone: This same CDR3 is encoded by further DNA sequences in the sample. V and J are TRBV7-6 and TRBJ2-5; possibly TRBD2 for D (5 bases). Germline values: CDR1 SGHVS, CDR2 FNYEAQ. The CDR3 runs to 13 residues. The V end lost 1 base, the J end lost 3 bases, and 6 bases lay between the germline ends. The CDR3 nucleotides read TGTGCCAGCAGCTTAGAAGCGGAAGAGACCCAGTACTTC. Its protein is CASSLEAEETQYF.

This sequence joins TRBV5-1 and TRBJ1-2, with TRBD1 identical over 9 bases. V was pared by 0 bases and J by 5 bases, with 2 bases of the junction left unmatched. This CDR3 is built from 14 residues. Germline assignment: CDR1 SGHRS and CDR2 YFSETQ. The CDR3 DNA follows: TGCGCCAGCAGCTTGGTTGGACAGGGGTATGGCTACACCTTC. Translation: CASSLVGQGYGYTF.

This clone appeared once. The J gene is TRBJ2-5, the V gene TRBV5-1; 7 nucleotides match TRBD1. The CDR3 contains 16 residues. Germline V gene data show CDR1 as SGHRS and CDR2 as YFSETQ. After removal of 0 bases from V and 0 bases from J, the junction contained 5 bases not matched to a gene. The CDR3: CASSLGDSLYQETQYF. The CDR3, as DNA: TGCGCCAGCAGCTTGGGGGACAGCCTGTACCAAGAGACCCAGTACTTC.

The V and J genes are TRBV7-9 and TRBJ2-5; 7 nucleotides line up with TRBD2. The V gene end was trimmed by 4 bases and the J gene end by 1 base; junction bases not matched to a gene: 9. CDR1 is SEHNR, CDR2 FQNEAQ, per germline (reference sequence). This CDR3 has 16 residues. CDR3: CASSSFTGGIQETQYF. The CDR3 DNA follows: TGTGCCAGCAGCTCCTTTACGGGGGGAATCCAAGAGACCCAGTACTTC.

The gene calls are TRBV29-1 and TRBJ1-2; 7 bases align to TRBD1. The V gene end was trimmed by 6 bases and the J gene end by 4 bases; junction bases not matched to a gene: 14. The CDR3 contains 15 residues. Per the germline V gene, CDR1 is SQVTM and CDR2 is ANQGSEA. CDR3 nucleotide sequence: TGCAGCGTCGACCGGCCTGGGCAGGGGGGCTATGGCTACACCTTC. Translation: CSVDRPGQGGYGYTF.

This clone showed up just a few times. The same CDR3 also results from other DNA sequences found in this sample. The chain carries TRBV6-1 and TRBJ2-7; no firm D call. V lost 4 bases and J lost 2, with 0 bases in between. CDR1 MNHNS and CDR2 SASEGT come from the germline V gene. This CDR3 is 10 amino acids long. CDR3 coding DNA: TGTGCCAGCAGTGCCTACGAGCAGTACTTC. Its protein product is CASSAYEQYF.

The rearrangement uses TRBV19 and TRBJ2-5; 10 bases are shared with TRBD1. The CDR3 contains 14 residues. Germline CDR1 and CDR2: LNHDA and SQIVND (reference sequence). V lost 7 bases to trimming and J lost 4 bases; unmatched junction nucleotides: 6. The CDR3 spells CASKPTGGGETQYF. Here the CDR3 DNA reads TGTGCCAGTAAGCCGACAGGGGGCGGAGAGACCCAGTACTTC.

This sequence joins TRBV4-1 and TRBJ2-1, with D unresolved. The CDR3 has 16 amino acids. V gave up 1 base and J gave up 6 bases, with 16 bases separating them. Per the germline V gene, CDR1 is MGHRA and CDR2 is YSYEKL. The CDR3 nucleotides read TGCGCCAGCAGCCAAGTTTTGGCCTACGATGTCAATGAGCAGTTCTTC. The encoded protein is CASSQVLAYDVNEQFF.

The rearrangement joins TRBV10-2 to TRBJ2-7, with 7 bases identical to TRBD2. The germline gives CDR1 WSHSY, CDR2 SAAADI. The CDR3 runs to 14 residues. Unmatched junction bases numbered 12, after V lost 4 bases and J lost 9 bases. CDR3 amino acids: CASSGGGPELVQYF. The CDR3 DNA follows: TGCGCCAGCAGTGGGGGGGGACCCGAGTTGGTGCAGTACTTC.

Comments on this clone: This may be a read error, as it is one base from a much larger clone. This sequence joins TRBV30 and TRBJ1-4; D is uncertain. Per the germline V gene, CDR1 is GTSNPN and CDR2 is SVGIG (reference sequence). The CDR3 is 14 residues long. The CDR3 spells CAWGVPQRGEKLFF. DNA for the CDR3: TGTGCCTGGGGTGTACCCCAAAGAGGGGAAAAACTGTTTTTT.

The CDR3 here is CASSIVRTGPNSPLHF. CDR3 nucleotide sequence: TGTGCCAGTAGTATAGTGCGGACAGGGCCTAATTCACCCCTCCACTTT. The chain employs TRBV19 and TRBJ1-6, with 8 bases identical to TRBD1. V was pared by 1 base and J by 6 bases, with 5 bases of the junction left unmatched. Germline V gene sequence: CDR1 LNHDA, CDR2 SQIVND (reference sequence). The CDR3 runs 16 residues.

V is TRBV29-1 and J is TRBJ2-7, with 9 bases matching TRBD1. V lost 7 bases, J lost 0 bases, and 4 bases stayed unmatched. Germline CDR1 and CDR2: SQVTM and ANQGSEA. CDR3 length: 13 amino acids. The CDR3 nucleotides are TGCAGCGCAAGGGACAGGGACTCCTACGAGCAGTACTTC. Encoded protein: CSARDRDSYEQYF.

The genes are TRBV6-5 and TRBJ2-5, with no clear D. Germline V CDR1 and CDR2: MNHEY, SVGAGI. The CDR3 runs to 16 residues. Trimming left V 2 bases short and J 7 bases short, with 20 bases between. DNA for the CDR3: TGTGCCAGCAGTTACACTTCCGACTTGTCTTATGGGACCCAGTACTTC. Its translation is CASSYTSDLSYGTQYF.

Written as DNA, the CDR3 is TGTGCCACCAGCAGAGGACTACTAGGTTCCGAGGGGACCGGGGAGCTGTTTTTT. Encoded protein: CATSRGLLGSEGTGELFF. V and J are TRBV15 and TRBJ2-2; either TRBD1 or TRBD2 may fit D (5 bases each). This CDR3 contains 18 residues. The germline V gene has CDR1 LNHNV and CDR2 YYDKDF (reference sequence). Trimming shortened V by 1 base and J by 5 bases, and 20 bases separated the two germline ends.

V gene TRBV20-1 combines with J gene TRBJ2-1; 7 nucleotides align to TRBD1. The trim removed 8 bases at V and 5 bases at J, leaving 3 bases unmatched. Germline CDR1 DFQATT, CDR2 SNEGSKA (reference sequence). The CDR3 loop spans 11 amino acids. The CDR3 DNA reads as TGCAGTTGCGACAGGGACAATGAGCAGTTCTTC. Amino acid sequence: CSCDRDNEQFF.

V gene TRBV7-8 combines with J gene TRBJ1-6; possibly TRBD1 for D (6 bases). The CDR3 has 17 amino acids. Germline V gives CDR1 SGHVS, CDR2 FQNEAQ. Trimming cost V 1 base and J 3 bases, with 13 bases left between them. Written as DNA, the CDR3 is TGTGCCAGCAGCTTAGTAGCAGGGGCCTTCTATAATTCACCCCTCCACTTT. Amino acids: CASSLVAGAFYNSPLHF.

V is TRBV29-1 and J is TRBJ1-2; a possible D gene is TRBD1 (6 bases). CDR3 length: 16 residues. CDR1 SQVTM and CDR2 ANQGSEA come from the germline V gene. The germline V and J ends were trimmed by 0 bases and 1 base, with 15 bases remaining between them. In DNA, the CDR3 is TGCAGCGTTGAAGATCGTGGGGGCCTAGGTAACTATGGCTACACCTTC. Translation: CSVEDRGGLGNYGYTF.

The chain joins TRBV28 to TRBJ2-7; 8 nucleotides agree with TRBD2. The germline CDR1 and CDR2 sequences are MDHEN and SYDVKM. The V and J ends lost 7 bases and 3 bases, in that order; junction bases with no gene match: 8. This CDR3 comprises 14 residues. Here the CDR3 reads CASTPAGDLYEQYF. CDR3 in DNA: TGTGCCAGCACCCCAGCGGGGGATCTCTACGAGCAGTACTTC.

The table lists this clone with a count of one. The chain recombines TRBV2 with TRBJ2-3; 13 nucleotides line up with TRBD2. Germline-derived CDR1 and CDR2 are SNHLY and FYNNEI. The CDR3 is made up of 16 amino acids. V shed 6 bases, J shed 1 base, and the junction held 4 bases outside the gene matches. The CDR3 here is CASRPGLAGGTDTQYF. The CDR3 region has the DNA TGTGCCAGCAGACCCGGACTAGCGGGGGGCACAGATACGCAGTATTTT.

The chain is built from TRBV9 and TRBJ2-7; TRBD2 is a possible D gene (5 bases). The CDR3 spans 15 residues. Germline V gives CDR1 SGDLS, CDR2 YYNGEE. Trimming stripped 2 bases from V and 0 bases from J, with 12 bases between. CDR3 nucleotides: TGTGCCAGCAGCGTGGGTGACGGGAACTCCTACGAGCAGTACTTC. Residues: CASSVGDGNSYEQYF.